This T cell receptor (beta chain) was sequenced for a study of CD8 T cells in ankylosing spondylitis. Study findings and constraints: CD8+ by phenotype, disease-linked clones were relatively rare in peripheral blood. Eight or nine highly homologous variants made up a TCR beta motif that seemed to typify ankylosing spondylitis blood.

Quantitative 5'-RACE with molecular barcodes generated TCR beta libraries. TCRdb processed the 5' RACE reads anew with MiXCR; each CDR3 protein has one entry. The table includes some 800,000 distinct CDR3 sequences, about 12% detected once. The CDR3 runs to 13 residues. Unmatched junction bases numbered 7, after V lost 3 bases and J lost 6 bases. CDR1 DFQATT and CDR2 SNEGSKA come from the germline V gene (reference sequence). Note on this clonotype: What it recognizes is unknown.

Sequences were obtained from blood, either unsorted or a sorted T cell fraction (not recorded which). The source is a male donor with ankylosing spondylitis. The V call is TRBV20-1, the J call TRBJ1-2; 7 nucleotides agree with TRBD1. The CDR3 loop reads CSARVQGKDGYTF. DNA of the CDR3: TGCAGTGCTAGGGTACAGGGGAAGGATGGCTACACCTTC.